This entry describes one T cell receptor (beta chain). As yet, its antigen is unknown. Sequenced with the Oncomine TCR Beta short-read assay was DNA taken from cultured CD4+ T cells. In TCRdb, the PCR reads were re-called with MiXCR into one record per CDR3 protein. Of approximately 6,600 distinct CDR3 sequences listed, around 53% are singletons. CDR1 is MNHNS, CDR2 SASEGT, per germline. V lost 8 bases, J lost 3 bases, and 3 bases stayed unmatched. CDR3 length equals 14 residues. This record belongs to a study of vaccination and CD4 T cells after COVID-19. Study as a whole: Convalescents were six males and four females, two of them Hispanic. Control cultures, each given a CEFX pool, an HIV-1 Nef pool, or no peptide, were included.

Treatment in this sample: roughly 10-day PBMC culture with coronavirus spike peptide pools or control peptides (ViraFEST assay). CD4+ T cells that came from the unexposed donor were collected before the COVID-19 pandemic (2011-2018). This TCR came from a human donor in good health. Sample: CD4+ T cells from blood, cultured in vitro. The J gene is TRBJ1-5, the V gene TRBV6-1; 11 bases are a match to TRBD1. CDR3 nucleotide sequence: TGTGCCAGCGGGGACAGGGGGTTCAATCAGCCCCAGCATTTT. This sequence encodes CASGDRGFNQPQHF.